These T cell receptor beta chains were read from a single sample in a study of CD8 T cells in ankylosing spondylitis. MiXCR was run by TCRdb on the 5' RACE reads, yielding one entry per CDR3 protein. Of 100,000 to 150,000 distinct CDR3 sequences detected, 17% appear once; the ten largest clones hold about 33%. Sample: blood, either unsorted or a sorted T cell fraction (not recorded which). The receptors here all came from a male donor with ankylosing spondylitis. Each CDR3 is given with its conserved first and last residue. A D gene is named only where the DNA matches it firmly. Clone size is not always given. Where it is, it says once, few, many or a class for expanded clones.

V gene: TRBV19
J gene: TRBJ2-4
clone size: .
D gene: TRBD1
CDR3 DNA: TGTGCCAGTACCCCCTGGTACGCAGGGGGCGGCAAAAACATTCAGTACTTC
CDR3 protein: CASTPWYAGGGKNIQYF

V gene: TRBV27
J gene: TRBJ2-7
clone size: few
D gene: .
CDR3 DNA: TGTGCCAGCAGTTACTACCGGGCCAGCCTCTACGAGCAGTACTTC
CDR3 protein: CASSYYRASLYEQYF

V gene: TRBV20-1
J gene: TRBJ2-1
clone size: many
D gene: TRBD2
CDR3 DNA: TGCAGTGCTGAATTCCTAGCGGGGTTTGGCAATGAGCAGTTCTTC
CDR3 protein: CSAEFLAGFGNEQFF

V gene: TRBV6-6
J gene: TRBJ1-4
clone size: once
D gene: .
CDR3 DNA: TGTGCCAGCGGAGGGTGGGAAAAACTGTTTTTT
CDR3 protein: CASGGWEKLFF

V gene: TRBV4-1
J gene: TRBJ2-7
clone size: .
D gene: TRBD2
CDR3 DNA: TGCGCCAGCAGCCCTCGGGCTAGCGGGGACTACGAGCAGTACTTC
CDR3 protein: CASSPRASGDYEQYF

V gene: TRBV9
J gene: TRBJ2-7
clone size: .
D gene: TRBD2
CDR3 DNA: TGTGCCAGCAGCGTCTTAGGGGAGGGTGAAGAGCAGTACTTC
CDR3 protein: CASSVLGEGEEQYF

V gene: TRBV5-1
J gene: TRBJ2-7
clone size: many
D gene: .
CDR3 DNA: TGCGCCAGCAGCTTGGTGGCAGACCGGGGCTACGAGCAGTACTTC
CDR3 protein: CASSLVADRGYEQYF

V gene: TRBV20-1
J gene: TRBJ2-1
clone size: few
D gene: TRBD2
CDR3 DNA: TGCAGTGCTAGACCGAGACTAGCGCATGAGCAGTTCTTC
CDR3 protein: CSARPRLAHEQFF

V gene: TRBV7-9
J gene: TRBJ2-1
clone size: .
D gene: TRBD2
CDR3 DNA: TGTGCCAGCAGCGATAGCGGGAGCACCTACAATGAGCAGTTCTTC
CDR3 protein: CASSDSGSTYNEQFF

V gene: TRBV25-1
J gene: TRBJ1-2
clone size: many
D gene: .
CDR3 DNA: TGTGCCAGCAGTGAAGGGAGTGGCTATGGCTACACCTTC
CDR3 protein: CASSEGSGYGYTF

V gene: TRBV12-3/TRBV12-4
J gene: TRBJ2-3
clone size: few
D gene: .
CDR3 DNA: TGTGCCAGCAGTTTTCCGGGGCAGGGGAGGGGCACAGATACGCAGTATTTT
CDR3 protein: CASSFPGQGRGTDTQYF

V gene: TRBV7-2
J gene: TRBJ2-1
clone size: .
D gene: .
CDR3 DNA: TGTGCCAGCAGCCTAAGGGGACTTTGGGAGCAGTTCTTC
CDR3 protein: CASSLRGLWEQFF

V gene: TRBV6-1
J gene: TRBJ2-1
clone size: .
D gene: .
CDR3 DNA: TGTGCCAGCAGTAAGGAGGGGGCATACAATGAGCAGTTCTTC
CDR3 protein: CASSKEGAYNEQFF

V gene: TRBV10-3
J gene: TRBJ2-3
clone size: many
D gene: TRBD2
CDR3 DNA: TGTGCCATCAGTGAGTGGGCTAGCGGGCTCACAGATACGCAGTATTTT
CDR3 protein: CAISEWASGLTDTQYF

V gene: TRBV5-1
J gene: TRBJ1-5
clone size: few
D gene: .
CDR3 DNA: TGCGCCAGCAGCTTGGCGGGCCCGGGTCAGCCCCAGCATTTT
CDR3 protein: CASSLAGPGQPQHF

V gene: TRBV14
J gene: TRBJ1-5
clone size: few
D gene: TRBD1
CDR3 DNA: TGTGCCAGCAGCACAGGGGGCAATCAGCCCCAGCATTTT
CDR3 protein: CASSTGGNQPQHF

V gene: TRBV28
J gene: TRBJ2-2
clone size: many
D gene: .
CDR3 DNA: TGTGCCAGCACCTTTGGCACCGGGGAGCTGTTTTTT
CDR3 protein: CASTFGTGELFF

V gene: TRBV29-1
J gene: TRBJ1-2
clone size: many
D gene: .
CDR3 DNA: TGCAGCGTTGAACGTGGTGATTATGGCTACACCTTC
CDR3 protein: CSVERGDYGYTF